The clone carrying this T cell receptor (beta chain) was recorded at least ten times. What it binds is unknown. The read is 3 residues too short to cover the CDR3 end, so that end is filled in from the germline J gene. Trimming removed 6 bases from V and 5 bases from J; junction bases left unmatched: 8. CDR3 length: 14 amino acids. Germline lookup yields CDR1 SGHTA and CDR2 FQGNSA. The sample belongs to a study of T cell clonality in common variable immunodeficiency. Study-level findings and limits: Reportedly, TCR beta sequences from common variable immunodeficiency showed fewer deletions and N-nucleotide insertions.

Repertoires were generated with immunoSEQ multiplex PCR, while TCRdb's copy carries only in-frame clones and drops some. The sample has roughly 79,000 clones, none seen only once. Sequences were obtained from peripheral blood mononuclear cells. V and J are TRBV7-2 and TRBJ2-5, with 8 bases that match TRBD1. The receptor comes from a person aged 18 to 75 in good health. CDR3 in amino acids: CASSTDRGHETQYF. CDR3 DNA, as far as it was read: TGTGCCAGCAGTACCGACAGGGGACATGAGACC.